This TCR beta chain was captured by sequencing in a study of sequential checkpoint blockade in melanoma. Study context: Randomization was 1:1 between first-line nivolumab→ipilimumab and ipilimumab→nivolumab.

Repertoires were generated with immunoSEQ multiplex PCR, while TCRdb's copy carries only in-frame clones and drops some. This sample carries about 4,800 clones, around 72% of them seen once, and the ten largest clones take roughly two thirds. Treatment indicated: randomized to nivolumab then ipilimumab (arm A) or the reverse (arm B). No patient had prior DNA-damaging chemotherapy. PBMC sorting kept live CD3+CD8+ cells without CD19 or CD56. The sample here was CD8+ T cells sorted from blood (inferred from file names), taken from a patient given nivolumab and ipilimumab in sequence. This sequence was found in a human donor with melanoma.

The CDR3 spells CASLAGGPTYEQYF. DNA for the CDR3: TGTGCCAGCCTAGCGGGGGGGCCCACCTACGAGCAGTACTTC. V gene TRBV11-2 combines with J gene TRBJ2-7; 12 nucleotides match TRBD2. The CDR3 extends over 14 amino acids. V dropped 8 bases and J dropped 2; count of bases not matched to a gene: 4. Germline assignment: CDR1 SGHAT and CDR2 FQNNGV. Complete variable domain (other parts from reference TRBV11-2 and TRBJ2-7): EAGVAQSPRYKIIEKRQSVAFWCNPISGHATLYWYQQILGQGPKLLIQFQNNGVVDDSQLPKDRFSAERLKGVDSTLKIQPAKLEDSAVYLCASLAGGPTYEQYFGPGTRLTVT.